This T cell receptor beta chain was identified during a study of T-cell reconstitution after alpha-beta-depleted transplantation in children. Study-wide results and limits: It was newly produced T cells that mostly accounted for T-cell counts and diversity one year after transplant. Alpha-beta T cells present about two months after transplant were reported to originate from several hundred expanded graft clones. Several patients had high TCRbeta diversity at day 60; it came from surviving recipient T cells and thymic progenitors.

This clonotype occurred a few times. Its antigen is unidentified. Unique molecular identifiers were incorporated during preparation of the TCRbeta library. TCRdb recomputed calls from the PCR reads with MiXCR, one row per CDR3 protein. Of around 140,000 distinct CDR3 sequences listed, 7.5% to 9% are singletons. The TCR was taken from a female patient between 2 and 10 years old who had a stem cell transplant for congenital amegakaryocytic thrombocytopenia, so the T cells may come from the graft donor. The sequencing used PBMCs, mostly from graft donor cells, collected 180 days after TCRalphabeta/CD19-depleted stem cell transplant.

CDR3 residues: CASSWTGGDEQYF. The CDR3 nucleotides read TGTGCCAGCAGTTGGACAGGGGGCGACGAGCAGTACTTC. V is TRBV28 and J is TRBJ2-7, with 11 bases identical to TRBD1. Trimming at V came to 4 bases and at J to 5 bases, leaving 1 base not matched to a gene. The CDR3 length is 13 residues. The V gene's germline CDR1 is MDHEN and CDR2 SYDVKM.